Reported below is one T cell receptor (beta chain). Its antigen remains unidentified. A much larger clone differs from this one at a single base, so this may be a read error. The source of the sample is a study of blood T cells in healthy people across ages. General study points: Unsorted PBMC material precluded a definitive naive versus antigen-experienced comparison.

Primers used in a second PCR of roughly 6 to 11 cycles were a sample-barcoded 5' primer and a J-beta primer mix. TCRdb re-called the 5' RACE reads through MiXCR, storing one row per CDR3 protein. The data contain more than 800,000 distinct CDR3 sequences, under 35% of them singletons. Donors gave approximately 9.9 milliliters of peripheral blood apiece. Sequencing was performed on blood. The TCR sequence derives from a woman aged 80 or over in good health.

CDR3 residues: CASRRGRGETDTQYF. CDR3 bases: TGTGCCAGCAGGCGGGGACGGGGGGAAACAGATACGCAGTATTTT. The chain links TRBV3-1 to TRBJ2-3; 7 bases agree with TRBD2. J lost 3 bases, V lost 6 bases, and 9 bases had no gene match. Per the germline V gene, CDR1 is LGHDT and CDR2 is YNNKEL (reference sequence). The CDR3 spans 15 residues.